This T cell receptor (beta chain) was documented in a study of beta chain features in type 1 diabetes (dated by TCRdb to 2017 to 2018). Some background on the complete study: Mean age, gender distribution, total cell number and subset yield were not different between patients and healthy donors. Regulatory and stem cell-like memory subsets were isolated from only 8 patients and roughly eight healthy donors, whereas naive and central memory subsets came from all 28 donors. In the study, TCRB repertoires of sorted circulating CD4+ T cell subsets from recently diagnosed type 1 diabetes patients were compared with those of matched healthy donors. A total of 107,917,701 sorted cells were examined across all samples, and RNA yield correlated strongly with the number of cells per subset. Results and caveats for the whole study, not just this receptor: Because cDNA was sequenced instead of genomic DNA, activated cells with high expression could be over-represented, although the groups did not differ in activation or CD3 levels. PCR might favor shorter templates, but patient and control samples were amplified and corrected together, so any skew would affect both groups equally. Fewer insertions and more nucleotide deletions at VDJ recombination sites were observed in patients with type 1 diabetes, implying thymic rearrangement abnormalities. Naive, central memory and regulatory TCRB repertoires appeared to be more similar among patients than among healthy donors. A moderate but significant shortening of TCRB CDR3 length was observed in type 1 diabetes patients in all four CD4+ subsets. Because the HLA sub-analyses included only small numbers of individuals, any influence of HLA type on TCRB rearrangement was left unresolved.

The High Capacity cDNA Reverse Transcription Kit was used to reverse transcribe all of the isolated RNA, meaning that expressed TCRB transcripts were what got sequenced. Naive, central memory and regulatory T cell samples underwent deep immunoSEQ sequencing, averaging roughly 3.3 million total reads per sample. Sorted cells were lysed in RLT buffer and RNA was extracted with DNase-treated RNeasy Micro or Mini kits, depending on cell number. To prevent cross-contamination, each cell subset was processed individually, whereas patient and healthy donor samples were processed jointly. The immunoSEQ multiplex PCR was used to amplify TCRB sequences from cDNA, generating 87-bp fragments that spanned the CDR3 region. The amplicons were sequenced using the Illumina HiSeq platform. Per the authors' processing: Synthetic template baselines were used to correct PCR bias computationally, reads within Hamming distance 2 were collapsed together, and singletons that could not be merged were discarded. Reads were aligned against IMGT to assign V, D and J genes, CDR3 length and insertions or deletions at six rearrangement sites. Clonotype counts were normalized to sorted cell number within each subset before computing true diversity and Gini coefficients with the tcR R package. The overlap coefficient, calculated on TCRB nucleotide sequences, was used to measure repertoire sharing. TCRdb's version of the immuneACCESS table is confined to in-frame rearrangements and falls short of the full clone set. An unresolved V gene accounts for under half of the shortfall where checked; the remainder is of unknown origin. The V and J calls and clone size come from that table; D and trimming were worked out from the DNA. The sample table lists roughly 300,000 clones, 7.5% to 9% of them with a count of one. 0.44% of the sample rests with the top ten.

In this sample, this clone turned up a few times. Its antigen is currently not known. No quality values exist for individual bases; no much larger clone is one base distant. From each donor, a single peripheral blood sample of about 116 mL on average was drawn into heparinised tubes. A BD FACSAria II and a panel including CD45RO, CCR7, CD25, CD127, CD95 and CD27 were used to sort naive, central memory, regulatory and stem cell-like memory CD4+ T cells. Every sorted population had a purity above 95%. PBMCs were isolated immediately by Lymphoprep density gradient centrifugation and stained directly without culture. To minimize batch effects, samples were stained and sorted in pairs, one healthy donor with one patient per experiment. V is pared back by 4 bases and J by 3 bases, with 30 bases lying between the germline termini. Based on the germline V gene, the CDR1 and CDR2 sequences are SGHVS and FQNEAQ. The CDR3 has 20 amino acids, counting the end cysteine and phenylalanine. The only DNA kept is the CDR3, 60 bases in frame from the first base.

Recombination linked TRBV7-8 to TRBJ2-5; the D gene is not confidently resolved. The sequencing input was central memory CD4+ T cells from blood. The receptor comes from a woman younger than 30 in good health. In nucleotides, the sequence is TGTGCCAGCAGCTCCGCTTTAAGGTGGGGTACCAGGTTTGGGAAAGAGACCCAGTACTTC. Its translation is CASSSALRWGTRFGKETQYF.